This T cell receptor beta chain was obtained from a study of T cell responses to AZD1222 COVID-19 vaccine. Regarding the study as a whole: Seropositive status at baseline applied to only five or six AZD1222 recipients. A mostly white British donor set with more females was recruited, and clonal diversity was possibly underestimated. A reported finding is that nearly half of spike-specific TCRs target unmutated variant regions. At 160-218 and 743-854, vaccine-associated CD4 TCRs were dominant, and they spanned spike.

The sample holds a few counts of this clone. Its antigen is still unknown. Profiling relied on immunoSEQ multiplex PCR, and the TCRdb table lists in-frame clones only, not all of them. The sample yields 85,000 to 130,000 clones, around nine tenths seen once. Trimming at V came to 4 bases and at J to 5 bases, leaving 5 bases not matched to a gene. The CDR3 covers 15 residues. CDR1 and CDR2 from the germline V gene are LNHDA and SQIVND (reference sequence). The genes are TRBV19 and TRBJ1-5; 10 bases are shared with TRBD1. The sample in question was peripheral blood, obtained 28 days after the second dose of the MenACWY control vaccine. This sequence originates from an adult who received the MenACWY meningococcal vaccine as a control. CDR3 in amino acids: CASSSDRGRDQPQHF. The CDR3 DNA reads TGTGCCAGTAGTAGTGACAGGGGGCGCGATCAGCCCCAGCATTTT.